Included here is one TCR beta chain sequence, with context. The assay was immunoSEQ multiplex PCR, and TCRdb's table has in-frame clones only and misses some. This table has tens of thousands of clones, almost 85% appearing once. These data are taken from a study of blood T cell repertoires in COVID-19. Study as a whole: Collection of acute and convalescent COVID-19 samples took place in the United States, Italy and Spain. Sample material is recorded as cDNA or gDNA derived from T cells, B-cell-depleted T cells, or PBMCs.

CDR1 and CDR2 from the germline V gene are SGHTA and FQGNSA. The CDR3 contains 14 residues. V shed 1 base, J shed 6 bases, and the junction held 3 bases outside the gene matches. Sequencing used peripheral blood. This clonotype was obtained from a man aged 60-69 years with acute or convalescent COVID-19. V usage is TRBV7-2 and J usage is TRBJ2-3, with 8 bases lining up with TRBD2. This chain's CDR3 is CASSLVAGSDTQYF. The CDR3 nucleotides read TGTGCCAGCAGCTTAGTAGCGGGGTCTGATACGCAGTATTTT.